This T cell receptor (beta chain) was identified during a study of monozygotic twins with inflammatory bowel disease. The CDR3 is made up of 13 amino acids. The V gene's germline CDR1 is SNHLY and CDR2 FYNNEI. Findings of the study overall: No single strong signal or clonotype associated with IBD was supported.

As regards this clonotype: Its antigen is unknown.

TCRdb reanalyzed the 5' RACE reads, giving one entry per CDR3 protein sequence and no DNA. Found here are approximately 400,000 distinct CDR3 sequences; the top ten clones hold 2% to 3%. Per donor there was one draw, yielding a blood sample of around 2.3 ml. This clonotype was sampled from a human donor with ulcerative colitis or Crohn's disease, or a healthy co-twin of an affected twin (not recorded which). The rearrangement joins TRBV2 to TRBJ2-3; lacking DNA, the TRBD2 call made by TCRdb goes unchecked. The sequencing input was blood. The CDR3 region is CAGWRAGADTQYF.